Listed below are T cell receptor beta chains from one sample, sequenced in a study of graft-versus-host responses after intestinal transplantation. Their antigens remain unidentified. Assay used: immunoSEQ multiplex PCR; TCRdb lists only in-frame clones, some missing. The sample consists of about 120,000 clones, about nine tenths of them appearing once. Source: unstimulated CD4+ T cells sorted from spleen or lymph node cells, taken before intestinal transplant. These receptors originate from a human donor who received an intestinal transplant. CDR3s include the opening cysteine and the closing phenylalanine or tryptophan. The D gene is left open where the match is weak. Rows give clone size only sometimes, using once, few, many, or a class for an expanded clone.

J gene | D gene | clone size | V gene | CDR3 protein | CDR3 DNA
TRBJ2-5 | NA | NA | TRBV9 | CASSSHRDSRRETQYF | TGTGCCAGCAGCAGCCATCGGGACTCGAGAAGGGAGACCCAGTACTTC
TRBJ1-2 | NA | NA | TRBV29-1 | CSVDSYGYTF | TGCAGCGTTGACAGCTATGGCTACACCTTC
TRBJ1-5 | TRBD1 | NA | TRBV15 | CATSRGGQGNQPQHF | TGTGCCACCAGCAGAGGGGGACAGGGCAATCAGCCCCAGCATTTT
TRBJ1-2 | NA | NA | TRBV7-9 | CASSFGGDWSYGYTF | TGTGCCAGCAGCTTCGGGGGGGATTGGAGCTATGGCTACACCTTC
TRBJ2-1 | TRBD2 | NA | TRBV6-4 | CASSQGLATSYNEQFF | TGTGCCAGCAGTCAGGGACTAGCGACCTCCTACAATGAGCAGTTCTTC
TRBJ1-5 | TRBD1 | few | TRBV30 | CAWSPRGNQPQHF | TGTGCCTGGAGTCCCAGGGGGAATCAGCCCCAGCATTTT
TRBJ1-1 | NA | NA | TRBV14 | CASSQDMGRVWTEAFF | TGTGCCAGCAGCCAAGATATGGGGAGGGTTTGGACTGAAGCTTTCTTT
TRBJ1-3 | TRBD1 | NA | TRBV2 | CASSENRGTGNTIYF | TGTGCCAGCAGTGAAAACAGGGGGACTGGAAACACCATATATTTT
TRBJ2-5 | TRBD1 | NA | TRBV19 | CASSMDRGRGETQYF | TGTGCCAGTAGTATGGACAGGGGGCGGGGAGAGACCCAGTACTTC
TRBJ2-7 | NA | NA | TRBV7-9 | CASSFAYEQYF | TGTGCCAGCAGCTTCGCCTACGAGCAGTACTTC
TRBJ2-4 | TRBD2 | NA | TRBV6-5 | CASSQSTGRGNIQYF | TGTGCCAGCAGTCAAAGTACGGGGAGGGGAAACATTCAGTACTTC
TRBJ2-2 | NA | NA | TRBV12-2 | CASRLASSSGAHTGELFF | TGTGCAAGTCGCTTAGCGAGTTCTAGCGGGGCCCACACCGGGGAGCTGTTTTTT
TRBJ2-7 | NA | NA | TRBV29-1 | CSVLTETYEQYF | TGCAGCGTCCTGACAGAAACATACGAGCAGTACTTC
TRBJ1-2 | NA | NA | TRBV6-5 | CASSLTESYGYTF | TGTGCCAGCAGTTTGACAGAAAGCTATGGCTACACCTTC
TRBJ1-2 | TRBD1 | NA | TRBV11-2 | CASSLDRGATNYGYTF | TGTGCCAGCAGCTTGGACAGGGGAGCTACTAACTATGGCTACACCTTC
TRBJ2-7 | NA | NA | TRBV5-1 | CASSLDGSISYEQYF | TGCGCCAGCAGCTTAGACGGGAGTATCTCCTACGAGCAGTACTTC
TRBJ2-1 | NA | once | TRBV21-1 | CASSRRDELSSYNEQFF | TGTGCCAGCAGCAGGAGGGATGAGTTGAGCTCCTACAATGAGCAGTTCTTC
TRBJ1-6 | TRBD1 | NA | TRBV11-2 | CASSPTISRTGQNSPLHF | TGTGCCAGCAGCCCAACCATTTCCCGGACAGGGCAAAATTCACCCCTCCACTTT
TRBJ1-3 | NA | NA | TRBV10-3 | CATQSHSGNTIYF | TGTGCCACCCAGTCTCACTCTGGAAACACCATATATTTT
TRBJ2-5 | NA | NA | TRBV29-1 | CSGTEQETQYF | TGCAGCGGGACAGAGCAAGAGACCCAGTACTTC
TRBJ1-1 | NA | NA | TRBV6-1 | CASKRTENTEAFF | TGTGCCAGCAAACGGACAGAGAACACTGAAGCTTTCTTT
TRBJ2-1 | NA | NA | TRBV29-1 | CSVERVWGQIVEQFF | TGCAGCGTTGAAAGGGTCTGGGGGCAAATTGTTGAGCAGTTCTTC
TRBJ2-3 | NA | NA | TRBV10-1 | CASSEDYPTDTQYF | TGCGCCAGCAGTGAGGACTACCCCACAGATACGCAGTATTTT
TRBJ2-5 | NA | once | TRBV7-6 | CASSLEPAGTRTQYF | TGTGCCAGCAGCTTAGAACCTGCGGGGACTCGGACCCAGTACTTC
TRBJ2-3 | TRBD2 | NA | TRBV2 | CASSASGTFTDTQYF | TGTGCCAGCAGTGCTAGCGGGACCTTCACAGATACGCAGTATTTT
TRBJ1-4 | NA | NA | TRBV29-1 | CSAARTENEKLFF | TGCAGCGCCGCTCGGACAGAGAATGAAAAACTGTTTTTT
TRBJ2-1 | NA | NA | TRBV18 | CASSRSQGNEQFF | TGTGCCAGCTCAAGGTCACAGGGTAATGAGCAGTTCTTC
TRBJ2-1 | TRBD1 | NA | TRBV13 | CASSLEGQGRYNEQFF | TGTGCCAGCAGCTTAGAGGGACAGGGGAGGTACAATGAGCAGTTCTTC
TRBJ2-7 | NA | NA | TRBV18 | CASSPGPGHDYEQYF | TGTGCCAGCTCACCGGGACCGGGACATGACTACGAGCAGTACTTC
TRBJ1-2 | NA | NA | TRBV4-1 | CASSQPHTGTDYGYTF | TGCGCCAGCAGCCAGCCGCATACAGGGACCGACTATGGCTACACCTTC
TRBJ2-3 | TRBD1 | NA | TRBV11-3 | CASSLGQGGNTQYF | TGTGCCAGCAGCCTTGGACAGGGGGGGAATACGCAGTATTTT
TRBJ2-5 | TRBD2 | once | TRBV5-1 | CASSSTGTSFLETQYF | TGCGCCAGCAGCTCTACCGGGACTAGCTTCCTGGAGACCCAGTACTTC